The present TCR beta chain was sequenced within a study of T cells in localized non-small cell lung cancer. Worth noting for this clone: Its target is not known.

Study results and caveats: Patients showing higher blood T cell density tended to see longer overall survival. Among the top 100 tumor clones, a median approximately 60 appeared in adjacent lung.

CDR1 is MDHEN, CDR2 SYDVKM, per germline. This CDR3 has 14 amino acids. V lost 7 bases and J lost 0; bases outside the gene matches: 5. Method: immunoSEQ multiplex PCR; TCRdb's copy keeps in-frame clones and lacks some. The sample holds 72,000 or so clones; 80% to 90% are singletons and the top ten take roughly 12%. The sequence was collected from a female donor aged 60 or older with stage I lung adenocarcinoma. The starting material was peripheral blood, obtained before any cancer treatment. The J gene is TRBJ1-2, the V gene TRBV28; 7 bases line up with TRBD1. CDR3 nucleotides: TGTGCCAGCACCCAAGGGACAGCTAACTATGGCTACACCTTC. Residues: CASTQGTANYGYTF.